A selection of T cell receptor beta chains follows, all from one sample in a study of regulatory T cells in long-lasting Graves disease. TCRdb reanalysed the multiplex PCR reads using MiXCR and keeps one entry per CDR3 protein. This table holds about 440,000 distinct CDR3 sequences, 14% to 15% found once. The same data also contributed to another study, on T cells in Graves' hyperthyroidism and ophthalmopathy.

The sequencing here drew on peripheral blood mononuclear cells (PBMCs), taken at new diagnosis, from a patient treated with antithyroid drugs. Every receptor here comes from a woman in her thirties with Graves disease. Both conserved end residues are trimmed from each CDR3.

v_gene	CDR3aa
TRBV28	ASSPDPRRGLNYEQY
TRBV28	ASSPRDTFYEQY
TRBV5-1	ASSLDTGGGNTEAF
TRBV18	ASSPPVLRDEQY
TRBV27	ASSLRNSFGGNEKLF
TRBV24-1	ATSEPGQGSNQPQH
TRBV2	ASSERSGDDTQY
TRBV4-1	ASSRSLANYGYT
TRBV19	ASSIVTSGRETQY
TRBV6-1	ASNPRGGRALEQY
TRBV19	ASSPLGGMGSTNYGYT
TRBV20-1	SASDTTYEQY
TRBV5-1	ASSERDRANTEAF
TRBV5-6	ASSRGQGDHEQY
TRBV30	AWSPTGERNTEAF
TRBV2	ASAKKHLIPGSLTTNEKLF
TRBV6-1	ASSEGQGADTQY
TRBV18	ASSQNNEQF
TRBV13	ASSPGTSAHEQF
TRBV6-2/TRBV6-3	GSSSPPGTPYSGNTIY
TRBV3-1	ASSQGTVMAYEQY
TRBV11-2	ASSLSGTGGYT
TRBV6-5	ASSFARGEDTQY
TRBV20-1	SARARTSPRNEQF
TRBV9	ASSVVLGTGLLNEQF
TRBV5-6	ASSLGAGDYGYT
TRBV4-1	ASSPAPFSNGYT
TRBV12-3/TRBV12-4	ASSFASGQPSILERRNIQY
TRBV12-3/TRBV12-4	ASKAGGPNEQF
TRBV28	ASSFQDRLDKNIQY
TRBV7-9	ASSFGTGDPYGYT
TRBV20-1	SASDFKGSTGELF
TRBV28	ASRLAGQSTEAF
TRBV18	ASSPLQLENIQY
TRBV11-2	ASSLFGTPGCT
TRBV7-9	ASSPWSENEQF
TRBV6-4	ASSDSELCARILAKNIQY
TRBV11-3	ASSLVSKDEKLF
TRBV5-1	ASGGSPVPDTQY
TRBV7-9	ASSEQGGNQPQH
TRBV5-4	ASGLPGREGPDEQF
TRBV12-3/TRBV12-4	ASLGTGNNQPQH
TRBV29-1	SVDGVPAGESYNEQF
TRBV10-3	AIRATGGNTEAF
TRBV9	VSSGPGQPYNEQF
TRBV29-1	SVEGGNNEQF
TRBV20-1	SASKDRGWQPQH
TRBV7-3	ASSLSPGGTEAF
TRBV20-1	SARDLGPDTGELF